Listed below are T cell receptor beta chains from one sample, sequenced in a study of T-cell reconstitution after alpha-beta-depleted transplantation in children. TCRdb itself ran the PCR reads through MiXCR, one entry per CDR3 protein. The table lists around 960,000 distinct CDR3 sequences, about 31% of them singletons, with approximately 30% in the top ten. This specimen was PBMCs, mostly from graft donor cells, taken 360 days after TCRalphabeta/CD19-depleted stem cell transplant. These receptors all come from a boy in the first two years of life who had a stem cell transplant for SCID, so the T cells may come from the graft donor. Each CDR3 is given with its conserved first and last residue. The D gene is left open where the match is weak. Rows may omit the clone size; those that give it use once, few, many or a size class.

j_call clone_size v_call d_call cdr3_aa cdr3_nt
TRBJ1-6 - TRBV9 - CASSVEGSPNSPLHF TGTGCCAGCAGCGTAGAGGGCAGCCCCAATTCACCCCTCCACTTT
TRBJ2-5 few TRBV20-1 - CSARTMETQYF TGCAGTGCTAGAACTATGGAGACCCAGTACTTC
TRBJ2-3 few TRBV11-2 - CASSLAFPTDTQYF TGTGCCAGCAGCTTGGCTTTCCCCACAGATACGCAGTATTTT
TRBJ2-1 - TRBV11-1 TRBD2 CASSLPAGEYEQFF TGTGCCAGCAGCTTACCAGCGGGGGAATATGAGCAGTTCTTC
TRBJ2-2 once TRBV28 - CASSQQQDNRLANTGELFF TGTGCCAGCAGTCAACAACAGGACAACCGACTCGCGAACACCGGGGAGCTGTTTTTT
TRBJ2-2 many TRBV5-1 - CASGRTGLVTGELFF TGCGCCAGCGGGAGAACAGGGTTGGTTACCGGGGAGCTGTTTTTT
TRBJ2-3 - TRBV12-3/TRBV12-4 TRBD2 CALGTSGSTDTQYF TGTGCCCTCGGGACTAGCGGTAGCACAGATACGCAGTATTTT
TRBJ2-7 once TRBV5-1 - CASSLDLHAYEQYF TGCGCCAGCAGCTTAGACTTACACGCCTACGAGCAGTACTTC
TRBJ2-3 - TRBV29-1 - CSVEEARGKTDTQYF TGCAGCGTTGAAGAGGCCCGGGGCAAAACAGATACGCAGTATTTT
TRBJ2-1 - TRBV24-1 - CATSDLEQGTQFF TGTGCCACCAGTGATCTCGAACAGGGAACACAGTTCTTC
TRBJ2-2 few TRBV20-1 TRBD2 CSARDKRLAGGPVTGELFF TGCAGTGCTAGAGATAAGAGACTAGCGGGGGGGCCAGTCACCGGGGAGCTGTTTTTT
TRBJ2-5 - TRBV5-1 TRBD1 CASSIPDRGGETQYF TGCGCCAGCAGCATACCCGACAGGGGGGGAGAGACCCAGTACTTC
TRBJ2-7 many TRBV12-3/TRBV12-4 - CASSRGRYEQYF TGTGCCAGCAGCCGAGGACGATACGAGCAGTACTTC
TRBJ1-1 few TRBV6-6 - CASTNRLRRSAFF TGTGCCAGCACTAACCGCTTGAGGAGGTCGGCTTTCTTT
TRBJ1-1 - TRBV5-1 - CASSGEELNTEAFF TGCGCCAGCAGCGGCGAAGAACTGAACACTGAAGCTTTCTTT
TRBJ1-4 - TRBV6-1 TRBD1 CASSKQGAGEKLFF TGTGCCAGCAGTAAACAGGGGGCCGGTGAAAAACTGTTTTTT
TRBJ2-2 - TRBV7-2 - CASSLGLPGYLGPANTGELFF TGTGCCAGCAGCTTAGGCTTACCAGGGTACTTGGGTCCTGCGAACACCGGGGAGCTGTTTTTT
TRBJ2-7 - TRBV12-3/TRBV12-4 - CASSIGTYEQYF TGTGCCAGCAGTATAGGGACCTACGAGCAGTACTTC
TRBJ1-2 once TRBV7-6 - CASGTKGFRGGFGYGYTF TGTGCCAGCGGCACGAAGGGCTTTAGAGGAGGTTTCGGCTATGGCTACACCTTC
TRBJ1-5 - TRBV6-4 - CASSDGLGTAQHF TGTGCCAGCAGTGACGGTTTGGGTACGGCCCAGCATTTT
TRBJ2-2 few TRBV7-2 TRBD1 CASSWDRGKTGELFF TGTGCCAGCAGCTGGGACAGGGGGAAGACCGGGGAGCTGTTTTTT
TRBJ1-2 few TRBV27 - CASSPHGYTF TGTGCCAGCAGCCCACATGGCTACACCTTC
TRBJ2-2 few TRBV12-3/TRBV12-4 - CAILVFTGELFF TGTGCCATCCTAGTGTTCACCGGGGAGCTGTTTTTT
TRBJ2-1 - TRBV6-2/TRBV6-3 TRBD2 CASRVPLTSLAGGYNEQFF TGTGCCAGCAGGGTTCCCCTGACCTCACTAGCGGGAGGCTACAATGAGCAGTTCTTC
TRBJ1-2 once TRBV6-5 - CASSYEGHGYTF TGTGCCAGCAGTTACGAAGGGCACGGCTACACCTTC
TRBJ2-3 few TRBV9 - CASSVWYWGGPTDTQYF TGTGCCAGCAGCGTATGGTACTGGGGGGGCCCCACAGATACGCAGTATTTT
TRBJ2-3 - TRBV10-3 TRBD2 CAISGTAGVVDTQYF TGTGCCATCAGTGGGACAGCGGGGGTCGTAGATACGCAGTATTTT
TRBJ2-2 - TRBV12-3/TRBV12-4 - CASRGRNGELFF TGTGCCAGCAGAGGAAGGAACGGGGAGCTGTTTTTT
TRBJ2-7 - TRBV5-1 - CASSYGGSPYEQYF TGCGCCAGCAGCTACGGGGGTTCCCCCTACGAGCAGTACTTC
TRBJ2-3 - TRBV29-1 - CSVESGAESTDTQYF TGCAGCGTTGAATCAGGGGCCGAGAGCACAGATACGCAGTATTTT
TRBJ1-5 - TRBV28 - CASSRRGPQHF TGTGCCAGCAGTAGACGGGGGCCCCAGCATTTT
TRBJ2-1 - TRBV20-1 TRBD2 CSASPGTTNPSYNEQFF TGCAGTGCTAGTCCTGGGACTACCAATCCCTCCTACAATGAGCAGTTCTTC
TRBJ2-7 few TRBV5-1 - CASSSTTVLHF TGCGCCAGCAGCTCAACGACCGTCCTCCACTTC
TRBJ2-2 - TRBV7-9 - CASSFLGGRDTGELFF TGTGCCAGCAGCTTCTTGGGGGGGCGCGACACCGGGGAGCTGTTTTTT
TRBJ1-1 few TRBV18 - CASSPSGQGAFF TGTGCCAGCTCACCTTCAGGGCAGGGCGCTTTCTTT
TRBJ1-5 - TRBV20-1 TRBD1 CSVEQGASNQPQHF TGCAGTGTTGAGCAGGGGGCGAGCAATCAGCCCCAGCATTTT
TRBJ2-2 - TRBV5-1 - CASSFASRFNTGELFF TGCGCCAGCAGCTTTGCCTCTAGGTTTAACACCGGGGAGCTGTTTTTT
TRBJ2-7 - TRBV10-3 TRBD1 CAVQTGSWNEQYF TGTGCCGTCCAGACAGGGAGCTGGAACGAGCAGTACTTC
TRBJ1-1 - TRBV12-3/TRBV12-4 - CASSQFTGKNEAFF TGTGCCAGCAGCCAATTTACAGGGAAGAACGAAGCTTTCTTT
TRBJ2-3 few TRBV24-1 TRBD2 CAASGADPITQYF TGTGCCGCGAGCGGGGCGGATCCCATCACGCAGTATTTT
TRBJ2-7 - TRBV2 - CASRGLGEQYF TGTGCCAGTAGGGGACTCGGCGAGCAGTACTTC
TRBJ2-7 few TRBV2 - CASSDLLADNEQYF TGTGCCAGCAGTGACCTGCTAGCCGATAACGAGCAGTACTTC
TRBJ1-6 - TRBV19 - CASSSNRIGDSPLHF TGTGCCAGTAGTTCCAACAGGATCGGGGATTCACCCCTCCACTTT
TRBJ1-5 few TRBV6-2/TRBV6-3 - CASSYQPFNQPQHF TGTGCCAGCAGTTACCAACCCTTCAATCAGCCCCAGCATTTT
TRBJ2-3 few TRBV7-9 TRBD1 CASARRQGVTDTQYF TGTGCCAGCGCCCGCAGACAGGGGGTGACAGATACGCAGTATTTT
TRBJ1-1 few TRBV29-1 - CSVEDRPRNTEAFF TGCAGCGTTGAAGATCGACCACGGAACACTGAAGCTTTCTTT
TRBJ1-4 few TRBV20-1 - CSATLTTNEKLFF TGCAGTGCTACCTTAACAACTAATGAAAAACTGTTTTTT
TRBJ1-1 - TRBV12-3/TRBV12-4 TRBD1 CASSFRDRVGPEAFF TGTGCCAGCAGTTTCAGAGACAGGGTGGGGCCTGAAGCTTTCTTT
TRBJ2-7 few TRBV9 TRBD2 CASSVEGGNYEQYF TGTGCCAGCAGCGTAGAGGGAGGGAACTACGAGCAGTACTTC
TRBJ1-1 few TRBV12-3/TRBV12-4 TRBD1 CASSFGTVGAFF TGTGCCAGCAGTTTCGGGACAGTTGGCGCTTTCTTT
TRBJ2-5 - TRBV6-4 - CASLGALQETQYF TGTGCCAGCCTGGGTGCGCTCCAAGAGACCCAGTACTTC
TRBJ1-2 few TRBV21-1 - CASSKRTDPYTF TGTGCCAGCAGCAAAAGGACAGATCCCTACACCTTC
TRBJ2-1 - TRBV15 - CATSRTPYNEQFF TGTGCCACCAGCAGAACCCCTTACAATGAGCAGTTCTTC
TRBJ2-2 few TRBV20-1 TRBD2 CSASGLAGTGELFF TGCAGTGCTAGTGGGTTAGCGGGCACCGGGGAGCTGTTTTTT